The next 2 T cell receptor beta chains were all read from a single sample in a study of OX40 agonist ivuxolimab in advanced cancers. Sequencing used immunoSEQ multiplex PCR; TCRdb keeps in-frame clones, though not all of them. The repertoire holds about 69,000 clones, with roughly nine tenths as singletons. Source: CD4+ or CD8+ T cells sorted from blood, taken in a trial of the OX40 agonist ivuxolimab. The source is an adult with an advanced solid tumor such as melanoma, head and neck, liver or kidney cancer.

The chain employs TRBV6-4 and TRBJ2-2, with 9 bases lining up with TRBD1. The V gene end was trimmed by 5 bases and the J gene end by 6 bases; junction bases not matched to a gene: 7. The CDR3 length is 15 residues. Germline CDR1 and CDR2: MRHNA and SNTAGT. As DNA, the CDR3 is TGTGCCAGCAGTACCGGACAGGGGATCGCCGGGGAGCTGTTTTTT. This sequence encodes CASSTGQGIAGELFF.

This sequence joins TRBV30 and TRBJ1-6; D remains ambiguous. V was trimmed by 2 bases and J by 5 bases, leaving 7 bases between them. This CDR3 is 13 amino acids long. Per the germline V gene, CDR1 is GTSNPN and CDR2 is SVGIG (reference sequence). In DNA form, the CDR3 reads TGTGCCTGGAGTAAGCTAGATAATTCACCCCTCCACTTT. Protein sequence: CAWSKLDNSPLHF.